The following is a T cell receptor beta chain sequence with its context. Sequenced by immunoSEQ multiplex PCR; TCRdb stores in-frame clones only, minus some. The table shows 50,000 or so clones, with just over 90% occurring only once. The length of the CDR3 is 19 residues. V trimming: 3 bases; J trimming: 7 bases; junction bases outside the gene matches: 17. Germline CDR1 and CDR2: MNHEY and SMNVEV (reference sequence). This sample was included in a study of T cell changes during pregnancy in multiple sclerosis. The chain uses TRBV27 and TRBJ2-1; 11 nucleotides match TRBD2. This TCR was sampled from a female donor with multiple sclerosis, enrolled in a pregnancy study. The sample here was peripheral blood, taken in the second trimester of pregnancy. The CDR3 protein is CASSFSAVKASGRMNEQFF. CDR3 nucleotide sequence: TGTGCCAGCAGTTTTTCTGCAGTGAAGGCTAGCGGGAGGATGAATGAGCAGTTCTTC.